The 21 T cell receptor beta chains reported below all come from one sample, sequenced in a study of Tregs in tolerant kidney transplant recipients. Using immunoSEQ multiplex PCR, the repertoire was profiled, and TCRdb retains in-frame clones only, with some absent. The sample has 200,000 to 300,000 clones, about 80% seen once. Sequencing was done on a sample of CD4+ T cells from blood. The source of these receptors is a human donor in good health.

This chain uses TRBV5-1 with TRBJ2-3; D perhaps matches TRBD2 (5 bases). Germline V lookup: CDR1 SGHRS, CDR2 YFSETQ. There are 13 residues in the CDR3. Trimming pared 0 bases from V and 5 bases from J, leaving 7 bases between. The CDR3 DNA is TGCGCCAGCAGCTTGGCGGGGTTAGATACGCAGTATTTT. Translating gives CASSLAGLDTQYF.

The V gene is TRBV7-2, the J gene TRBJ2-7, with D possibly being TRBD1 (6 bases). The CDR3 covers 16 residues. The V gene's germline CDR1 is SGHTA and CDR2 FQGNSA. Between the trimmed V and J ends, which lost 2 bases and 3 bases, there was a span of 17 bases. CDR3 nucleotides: TGTGCCAGCAGCTTAAAGGGGGAGCGGCCTAGCTACGAGCAGTACTTC. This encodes CASSLKGERPSYEQYF.

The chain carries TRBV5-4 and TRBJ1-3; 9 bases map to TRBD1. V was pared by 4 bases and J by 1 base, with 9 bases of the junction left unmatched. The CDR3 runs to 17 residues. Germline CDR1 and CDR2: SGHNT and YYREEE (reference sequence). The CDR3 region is CASSHRTGVNSGNTIYF. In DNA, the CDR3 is TGTGCCAGCAGCCACCGGACAGGGGTTAATTCTGGAAACACCATATATTTT.

The CDR3 DNA reads as TGTGCCAGCAGCTTCGGGACAGGCTCCTACGAGCAGTACTTC. Translation gives CASSFGTGSYEQYF. The chain is built from TRBV5-4 and TRBJ2-7, with 8 bases that match TRBD1. CDR3 length equals 14 residues. CDR1 is SGHNT, CDR2 YYREEE, per germline (reference sequence). With 2 bases clipped from V and 0 bases from J, the junction kept 1 base outside the gene matches.

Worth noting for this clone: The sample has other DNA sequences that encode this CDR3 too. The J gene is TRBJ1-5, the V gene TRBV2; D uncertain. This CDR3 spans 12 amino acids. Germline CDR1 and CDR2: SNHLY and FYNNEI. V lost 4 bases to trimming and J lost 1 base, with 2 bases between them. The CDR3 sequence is CASSGSNQPQHF. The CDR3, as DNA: TGTGCCAGCAGTGGAAGCAATCAGCCCCAGCATTTT.

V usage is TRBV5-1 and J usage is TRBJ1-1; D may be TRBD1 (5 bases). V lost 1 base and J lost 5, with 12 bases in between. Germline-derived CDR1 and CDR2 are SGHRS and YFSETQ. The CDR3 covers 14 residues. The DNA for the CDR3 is TGCGCCAGCAGCTTGTTGTTTCGGGGGACTGAAGCTTTCTTT. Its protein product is CASSLLFRGTEAFF.

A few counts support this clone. CDR3 nucleotide sequence: TGTGCCAGTACGGGAGACAGCCTTTACGAGCAGTACTTC. Translating it yields CASTGDSLYEQYF. The rearrangement uses TRBV19 and TRBJ2-7; D may be TRBD2 (6 bases). This CDR3 is built from 13 residues. Germline CDR1 LNHDA, CDR2 SQIVND (reference sequence). The germline V and J ends were trimmed by 7 bases and 4 bases, with 14 bases remaining between them.

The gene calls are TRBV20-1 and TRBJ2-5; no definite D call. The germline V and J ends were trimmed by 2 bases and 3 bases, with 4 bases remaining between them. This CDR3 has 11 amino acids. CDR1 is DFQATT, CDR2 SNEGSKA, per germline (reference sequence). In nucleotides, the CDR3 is TGCAGTGCTAGACCGAAAGAGACCCAGTACTTC. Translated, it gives CSARPKETQYF.

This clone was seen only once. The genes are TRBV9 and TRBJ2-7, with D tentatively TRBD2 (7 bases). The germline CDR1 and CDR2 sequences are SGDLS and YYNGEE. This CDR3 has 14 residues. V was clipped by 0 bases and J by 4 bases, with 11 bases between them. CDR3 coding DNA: TGTGCCAGCAGCGTAGCCGGGGGGCGGTACGAGCAGTACTTC. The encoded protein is CASSVAGGRYEQYF. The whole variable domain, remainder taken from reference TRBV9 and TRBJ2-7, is DSGVTQTPKHLITATGQRVTLRCSPRSGDLSVYWYQQSLDQGLQFLIQYYNGEERAKGNILERFSAQQFPDLHSELNLSSLELGDSALYFCASSVAGGRYEQYFGPGTRLTVT.

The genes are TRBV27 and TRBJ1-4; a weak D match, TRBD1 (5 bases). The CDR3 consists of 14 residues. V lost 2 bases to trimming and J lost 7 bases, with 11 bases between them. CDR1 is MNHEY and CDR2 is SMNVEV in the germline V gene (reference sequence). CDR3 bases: TGTGCCAGCAGTTTACAGGGAAAGGGTGAAAAACTGTTTTTT. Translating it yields CASSLQGKGEKLFF.

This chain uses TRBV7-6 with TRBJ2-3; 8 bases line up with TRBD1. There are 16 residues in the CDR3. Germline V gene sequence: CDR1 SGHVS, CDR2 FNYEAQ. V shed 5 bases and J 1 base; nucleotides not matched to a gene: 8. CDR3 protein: CASSPRTGTGTDTQYF. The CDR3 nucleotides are TGTGCCAGCAGCCCCCGGACAGGGACCGGCACAGATACGCAGTATTTT.

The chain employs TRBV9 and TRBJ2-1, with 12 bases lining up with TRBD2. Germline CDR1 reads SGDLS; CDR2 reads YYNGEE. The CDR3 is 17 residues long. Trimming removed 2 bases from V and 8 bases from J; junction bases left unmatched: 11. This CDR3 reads CASSVAPASGGADEQFF. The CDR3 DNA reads TGTGCCAGCAGCGTGGCCCCCGCTAGCGGGGGGGCCGATGAGCAGTTCTTC.

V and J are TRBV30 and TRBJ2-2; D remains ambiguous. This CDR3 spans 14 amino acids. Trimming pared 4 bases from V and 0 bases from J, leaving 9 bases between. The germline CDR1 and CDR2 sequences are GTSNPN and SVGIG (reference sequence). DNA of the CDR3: TGTGCCTGGAAGGGTCTAGCGAACACCGGGGAGCTGTTTTTT. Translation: CAWKGLANTGELFF.

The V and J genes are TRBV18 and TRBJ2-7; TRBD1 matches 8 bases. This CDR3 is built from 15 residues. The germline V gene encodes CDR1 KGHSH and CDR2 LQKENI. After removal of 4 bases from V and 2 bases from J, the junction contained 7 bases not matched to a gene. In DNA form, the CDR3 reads TGTGCCAGCTCACTAGACCCGACAGGGGCCTACGAGCAGTACTTC. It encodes CASSLDPTGAYEQYF.

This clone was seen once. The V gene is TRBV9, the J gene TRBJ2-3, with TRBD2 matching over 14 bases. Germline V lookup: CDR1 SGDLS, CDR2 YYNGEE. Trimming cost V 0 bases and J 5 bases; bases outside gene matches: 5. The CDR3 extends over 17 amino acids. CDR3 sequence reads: CASSVAGLAGAVDTQYF. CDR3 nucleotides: TGTGCCAGCAGCGTAGCGGGACTAGCGGGGGCAGTAGATACGCAGTATTTT.

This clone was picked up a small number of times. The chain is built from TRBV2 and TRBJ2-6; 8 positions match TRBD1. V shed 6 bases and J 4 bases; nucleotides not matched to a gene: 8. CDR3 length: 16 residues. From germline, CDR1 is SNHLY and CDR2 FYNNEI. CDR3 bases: TGTGCCAGCAGCCTCAGGGGGCTTGAGGGGGCCAACGTCCTGACTTTC. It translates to CASSLRGLEGANVLTF. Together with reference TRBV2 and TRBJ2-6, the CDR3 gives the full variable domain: EPEVTQTPSHQVTQMGQEVILRCVPISNHLYFYWYRQILGQKVEFLVSFYNNEISEKSEIFDDQFSVERPDGSNFTLKIRSTKLEDSAMYFCASSLRGLEGANVLTFGAGSRLTVL.

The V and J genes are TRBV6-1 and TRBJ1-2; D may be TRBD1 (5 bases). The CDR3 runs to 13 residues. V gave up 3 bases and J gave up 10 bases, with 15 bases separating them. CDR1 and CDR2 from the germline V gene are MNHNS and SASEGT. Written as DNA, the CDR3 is TGTGCCAGCAGTGACAGGGCTGTCGTTGTCTACACCTTC. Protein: CASSDRAVVVYTF.

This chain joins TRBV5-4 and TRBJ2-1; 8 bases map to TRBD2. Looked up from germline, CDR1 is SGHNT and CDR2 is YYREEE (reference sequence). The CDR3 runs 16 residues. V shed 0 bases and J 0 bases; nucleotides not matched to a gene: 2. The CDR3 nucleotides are TGTGCCAGCAGCTTGGGCGGGAGGACCTCCTACAATGAGCAGTTCTTC. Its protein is CASSLGGRTSYNEQFF.

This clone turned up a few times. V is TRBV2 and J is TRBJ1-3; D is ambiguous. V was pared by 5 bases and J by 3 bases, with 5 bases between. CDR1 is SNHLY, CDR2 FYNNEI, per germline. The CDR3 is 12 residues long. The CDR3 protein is CASSQGGNTIYF. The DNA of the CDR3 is TGTGCCAGCAGTCAAGGTGGAAACACCATATATTTT.

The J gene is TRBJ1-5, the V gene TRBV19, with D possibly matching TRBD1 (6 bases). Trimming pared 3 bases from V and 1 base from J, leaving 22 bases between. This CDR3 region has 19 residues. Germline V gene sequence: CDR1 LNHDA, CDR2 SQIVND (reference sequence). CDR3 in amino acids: CASSIGWRGRGLSNQPQHF. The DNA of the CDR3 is TGTGCCAGTAGTATCGGTTGGAGGGGGAGAGGTCTAAGCAATCAGCCCCAGCATTTT. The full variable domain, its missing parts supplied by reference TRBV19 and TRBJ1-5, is DGGITQSPKYLFRKEGQNVTLSCEQNLNHDAMYWYRQDPGQGLRLIYYSQIVNDFQKGDIAEGYSVSREKKESFPLTVTSAQKNPTAFYLCASSIGWRGRGLSNQPQHFGDGTRLSIL.

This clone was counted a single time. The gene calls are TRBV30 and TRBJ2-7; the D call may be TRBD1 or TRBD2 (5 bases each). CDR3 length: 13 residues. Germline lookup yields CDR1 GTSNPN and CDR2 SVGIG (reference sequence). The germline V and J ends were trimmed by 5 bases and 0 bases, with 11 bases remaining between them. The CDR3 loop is CAWGTGSSYEQYF. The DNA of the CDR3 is TGTGCCTGGGGGACGGGAAGCTCCTACGAGCAGTACTTC.